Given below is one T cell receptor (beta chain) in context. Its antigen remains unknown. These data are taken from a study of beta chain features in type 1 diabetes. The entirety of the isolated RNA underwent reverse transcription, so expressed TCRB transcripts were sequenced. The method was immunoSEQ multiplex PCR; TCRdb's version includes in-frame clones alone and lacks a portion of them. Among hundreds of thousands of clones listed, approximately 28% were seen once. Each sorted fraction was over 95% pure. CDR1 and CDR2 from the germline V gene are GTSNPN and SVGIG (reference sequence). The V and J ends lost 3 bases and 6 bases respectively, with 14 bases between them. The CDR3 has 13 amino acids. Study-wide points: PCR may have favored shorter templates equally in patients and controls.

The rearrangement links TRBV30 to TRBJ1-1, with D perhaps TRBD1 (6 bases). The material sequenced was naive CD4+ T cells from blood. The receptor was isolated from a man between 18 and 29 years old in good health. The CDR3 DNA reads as TGTGCCTGGAGAGCTTCAGGGGATGCTGAAGCTTTCTTT. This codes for CAWRASGDAEAFF.